This TCR beta chain was captured by sequencing in a study of cytomegalovirus exposure and HLA in healthy donors. Study information: There were 65 million to 85 million unique TCRs (from HLA-typed donors) in an early data release. Broader study findings: It was 150 to 200 TCR beta chains that were listed as cytomegalovirus-associated.

Both 60 Vbeta primers and 13 Jbeta primers went into the PCR. Assay: immunoSEQ multiplex PCR; the TCRdb copy retains only in-frame clones and omits some. The sample table includes 75,000 to 80,000 clones. CDR3 size: 14 residues. Germline-derived CDR1 and CDR2 are SNHLY and FYNNEI. Trimming at V came to 7 bases and at J to 4 bases, leaving 7 bases not matched to a gene. For this clone: Its matching antigen is unknown.

The clonotype was recovered from a man between 18 and 35 years old in good health and CMV-seropositive. Material for sequencing was PBMCs. The V and J genes are TRBV2 and TRBJ1-1, with TRBD1 identical over 9 bases. For the CDR3, the DNA is TGTGCCAGCACAACAGGGGGCGGTGTCACTGAAGCTTTCTTT. Translated: CASTTGGGVTEAFF.